This TCR beta chain came from a study of regulatory T cells in long-lasting Graves disease. Trimming left V 2 bases short and J 5 bases short, with 9 bases between. This CDR3 spans 13 amino acids. In germline, CDR1 is SGHVS, CDR2 FNYEAQ. The time point: persistent/refractory GD, antithyroid drugs over 5 years with positive TRAb. PBMCs were the source of the RNA used for TCR sequencing. Combining iRepertoire HTBI primers with Arm-PCR of CDR3 regions, the authors built TCR beta libraries. TCRdb recomputed calls from the multiplex PCR reads with MiXCR, one row per CDR3 protein. Altogether a few hundred thousand distinct CDR3 sequences are present, 20% to 25% being singletons, with the ten largest covering around 7%. This clonotype was seen only a few times.

The chain uses TRBV7-6 and TRBJ1-1; D is unresolved. The origin of this receptor is a female donor with Graves disease. Sequencing was performed on peripheral blood mononuclear cells (PBMCs), taken when the disease was refractory, from a patient treated with antithyroid drugs. DNA for the CDR3: TGTGCCAGCAGCTTAATGGCGGCAACTGAAGCTTTCTTT. Its protein is CASSLMAATEAFF. Full variable domain (missing parts from reference TRBV7-6 and TRBJ1-1): GAGVSQSPRYKVTKRGQDVALRCDPISGHVSLYWYRQALGQGPEFLTYFNYEAQQDKSGLPNDRFSAERPEGSISTLTIQRTEQRDSAMYRCASSLMAATEAFFGQGTRLTVV.